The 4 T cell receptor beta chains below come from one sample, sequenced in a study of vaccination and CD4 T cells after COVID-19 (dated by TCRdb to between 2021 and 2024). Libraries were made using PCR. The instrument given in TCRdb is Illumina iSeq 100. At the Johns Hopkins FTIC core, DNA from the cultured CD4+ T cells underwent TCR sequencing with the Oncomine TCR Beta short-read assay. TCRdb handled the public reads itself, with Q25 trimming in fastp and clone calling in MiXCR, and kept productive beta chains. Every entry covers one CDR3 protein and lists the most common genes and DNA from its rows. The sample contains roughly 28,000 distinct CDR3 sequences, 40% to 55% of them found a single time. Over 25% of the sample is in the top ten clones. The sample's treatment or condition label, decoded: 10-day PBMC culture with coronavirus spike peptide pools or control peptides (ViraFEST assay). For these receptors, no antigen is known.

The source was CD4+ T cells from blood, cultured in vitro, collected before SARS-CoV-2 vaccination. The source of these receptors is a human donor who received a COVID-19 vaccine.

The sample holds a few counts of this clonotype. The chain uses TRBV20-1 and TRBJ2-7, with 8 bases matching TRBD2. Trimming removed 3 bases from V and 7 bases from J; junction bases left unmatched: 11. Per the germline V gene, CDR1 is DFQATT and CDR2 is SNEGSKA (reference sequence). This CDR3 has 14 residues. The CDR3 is CSASVPGGPKEQYF. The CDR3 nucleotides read TGCAGTGCTAGTGTACCGGGGGGGCCGAAGGAGCAGTACTTC.

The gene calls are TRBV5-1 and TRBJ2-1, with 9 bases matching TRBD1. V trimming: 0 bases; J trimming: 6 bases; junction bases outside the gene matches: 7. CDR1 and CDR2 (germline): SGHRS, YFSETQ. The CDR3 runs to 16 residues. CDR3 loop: CASSLDRTGDFNEQFF. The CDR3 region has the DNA TGCGCCAGCAGCTTGGATAGGACAGGGGACTTCAATGAGCAGTTCTTC.

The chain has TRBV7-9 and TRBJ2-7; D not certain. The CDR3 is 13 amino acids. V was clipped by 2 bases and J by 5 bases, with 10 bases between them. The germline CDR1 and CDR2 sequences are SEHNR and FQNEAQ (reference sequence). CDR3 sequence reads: CASSLFAANEQYF. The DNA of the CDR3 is TGTGCCAGCAGCTTATTCGCCGCTAACGAGCAGTACTTC. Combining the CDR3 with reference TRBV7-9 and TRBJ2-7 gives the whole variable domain DTGVSQNPRHKITKRGQNVTFRCDPISEHNRLYWYRQTLGQGPEFLTYFQNEAQLEKSRLLSDRFSAERPKGSFSTLEIQRTEQGDSAMYLCASSLFAANEQYFGPGTRLTVT.

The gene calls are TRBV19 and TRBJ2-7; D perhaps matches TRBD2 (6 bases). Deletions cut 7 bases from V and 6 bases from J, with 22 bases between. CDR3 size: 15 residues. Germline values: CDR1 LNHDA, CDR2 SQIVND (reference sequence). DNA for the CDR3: TGTGCCAGTACCCCGGGCGGGGCCCTTGGTTCCGAGCAGTACTTC. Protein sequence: CASTPGGALGSEQYF.